Presented here are 4 T cell receptor beta chains from one specimen sequenced in a study of PD-1 blockade in classical Hodgkin lymphoma. Every one of the patients relapsed after autologous stem cell transplantation (brentuximab vedotin exposure was variable). Clones were read by immunoSEQ multiplex PCR, and TCRdb kept only the in-frame ones, dropping some. The sample consists of tens of thousands of clones, over 75% of them appearing once. The sequenced sample was peripheral blood mononuclear cells (PBMCs), obtained at baseline. The source is a human donor with classical Hodgkin lymphoma.

The CDR3 loop is CASSFVGDTGELFF. The CDR3 DNA reads TGCGCCAGCAGCTTTGTAGGTGACACCGGGGAGCTGTTTTTT. This chain links TRBV5-1 with TRBJ2-2; D is undetermined. The CDR3 consists of 14 residues. Germline values: CDR1 SGHRS, CDR2 YFSETQ. Trimming cost V 2 bases and J 3 bases, with 8 bases left between them.

The chain carries TRBV9 and TRBJ2-1; D assignment may be TRBD1 or TRBD2 (5 bases each). Germline lookup yields CDR1 SGDLS and CDR2 YYNGEE. This CDR3 is built from 15 residues. The germline V and J ends were trimmed by 2 bases and 7 bases, with 16 bases remaining between them. CDR3 residues: CASSVSGSAINEQFF. The CDR3 nucleotides read TGTGCCAGCAGCGTGTCAGGGAGTGCTATTAATGAGCAGTTCTTC.

This chain links TRBV6-1 with TRBJ1-1; D gene ambiguous. Per germline, CDR1 MNHNS and CDR2 SASEGT. The V end was cut by 3 bases, the J end by 1 base, with 12 bases between. CDR3 length: 15 residues. CDR3: CASSDFRVSNTEAFF. Written as DNA, the CDR3 is TGTGCCAGCAGTGACTTCAGAGTTTCGAACACTGAAGCTTTCTTT.

This clone appeared a single time. V and J are TRBV29-1 and TRBJ1-2; D not certain. Germline CDR1 and CDR2: SQVTM and ANQGSEA. V was pared by 4 bases and J by 7 bases, with 7 bases between. This CDR3 comprises 10 residues. In nucleotides, the CDR3 is TGCAGCGTTGGTGCAGGTGGCTACACCTTC. Translating it yields CSVGAGGYTF. Based on the CDR3 plus reference TRBV29-1 and TRBJ1-2, the full variable domain is SAVISQKPSRDICQRGTSLTIQCQVDSQVTMMFWYRQQPGQSLTLIATANQGSEATYESGFVIDKFPISRPNLTFSTLTVSNMSPEDSSIYLCSVGAGGYTFGSGTRLTVV.